The present T cell receptor beta chain was sequenced within a study of human T cells and chemical hapten exposure. Original data processing: Counting gave a median of around 96,000 TCRs per sample, with values ranging from 23,224 to 690,600. MiXCR, run by TCRdb on the RACE reads, gives a single entry per CDR3 protein. TCRdb's processing, not the authors', yielded these V and J calls. In the table there are 95,000 to 150,000 distinct CDR3 sequences, about 11% of which are singletons. Time point reported: patch test 3, about 24 weeks after DPC sensitization. Sample treatment: therapeutic diphenylcyclopropenone sensitization with weekly scalp DPC. The germline V gene has CDR1 MDHEN and CDR2 SYDVKM. The CDR3 length is 15 residues. The V and J ends lost 4 bases and 4 bases, in that order; junction bases with no gene match: 7. This clonotype was counted between two and nine times.

The starting material was whole blood, obtained in connection with sensitization to the hapten diphenylcyclopropenone (DPC). This sequence was found in a woman aged 50 to 65 with alopecia areata. Some clones in this sample may be carry-over from other donors' samples. The chain links TRBV28 to TRBJ1-1, with TRBD1 matching over 9 bases. As DNA, the CDR3 is TGTGCCAGCAGTTCCACAGGGGGCTGGGTCACTGAAGCTTTCTTT. It specifies CASSSTGGWVTEAFF. Full variable domain (missing parts from reference TRBV28 and TRBJ1-1): DVKVTQSSRYLVKRTGEKVFLECVQDMDHENMFWYRQDPGLGLRLIYFSYDVKMKEKGDIPEGYSVSREKKERFSLILESASTNQTSMYLCASSSTGGWVTEAFFGQGTRLTVV.